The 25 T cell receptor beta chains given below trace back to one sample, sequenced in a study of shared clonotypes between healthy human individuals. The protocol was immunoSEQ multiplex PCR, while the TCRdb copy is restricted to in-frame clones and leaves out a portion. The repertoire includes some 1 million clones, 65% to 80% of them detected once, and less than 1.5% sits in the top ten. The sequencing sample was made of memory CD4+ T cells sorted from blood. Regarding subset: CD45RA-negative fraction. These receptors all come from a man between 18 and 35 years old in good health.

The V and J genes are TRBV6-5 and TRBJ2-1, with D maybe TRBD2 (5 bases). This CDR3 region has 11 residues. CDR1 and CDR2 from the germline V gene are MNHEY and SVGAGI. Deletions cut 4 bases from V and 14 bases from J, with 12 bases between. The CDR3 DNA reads TGTGCCAGCAGTTCCCGGGGTGTTGAGTTCTTC. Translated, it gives CASSSRGVEFF.

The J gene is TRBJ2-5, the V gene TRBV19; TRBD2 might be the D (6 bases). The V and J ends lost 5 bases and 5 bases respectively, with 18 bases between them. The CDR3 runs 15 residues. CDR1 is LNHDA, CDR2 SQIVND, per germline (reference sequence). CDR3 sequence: CASSAGGTAKETQYF. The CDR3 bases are TGTGCCAGTAGTGCAGGAGGGACGGCGAAGGAGACCCAGTACTTC.

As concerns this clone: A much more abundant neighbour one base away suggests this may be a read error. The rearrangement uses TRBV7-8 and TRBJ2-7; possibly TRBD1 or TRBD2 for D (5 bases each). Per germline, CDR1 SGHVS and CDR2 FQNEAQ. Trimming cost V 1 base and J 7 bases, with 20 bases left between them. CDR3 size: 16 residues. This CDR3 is CASSLGGGGVPGEQYF. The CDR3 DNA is TGTGCCAGCAGCTTAGGGGGCGGCGGAGTGCCGGGGGAGCAGTACTTC. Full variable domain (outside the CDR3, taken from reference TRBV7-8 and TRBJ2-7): GAGVSQSPRYKVAKRGQDVALRCDPISGHVSLFWYQQALGQGPEFLTYFQNEAQLDKSGLPSDRFFAERPEGSVSTLKIQRTQQEDSAVYLCASSLGGGGVPGEQYFGPGTRLTVT.

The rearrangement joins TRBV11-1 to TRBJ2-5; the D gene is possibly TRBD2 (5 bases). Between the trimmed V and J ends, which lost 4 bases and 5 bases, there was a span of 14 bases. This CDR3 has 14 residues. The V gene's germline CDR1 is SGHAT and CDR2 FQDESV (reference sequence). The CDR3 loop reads CASSSGGLRETQYF. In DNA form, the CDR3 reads TGTGCCAGCAGCTCTGGAGGCCTCCGGGAGACCCAGTACTTC.

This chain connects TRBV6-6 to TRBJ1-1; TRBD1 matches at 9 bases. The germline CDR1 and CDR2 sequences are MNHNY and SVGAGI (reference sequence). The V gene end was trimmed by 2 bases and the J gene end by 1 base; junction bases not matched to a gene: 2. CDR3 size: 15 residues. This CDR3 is CASSYAGQGNTEAFF. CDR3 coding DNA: TGTGCCAGCAGTTACGCGGGACAGGGGAACACTGAAGCTTTCTTT.

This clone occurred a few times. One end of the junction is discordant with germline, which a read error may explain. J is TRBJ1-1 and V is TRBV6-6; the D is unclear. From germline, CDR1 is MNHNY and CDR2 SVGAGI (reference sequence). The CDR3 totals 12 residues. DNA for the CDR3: TGTGCCAGCAGAGATCAGAACCCTGAAGCTTTCTTT. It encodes CASRDQNPEAFF.

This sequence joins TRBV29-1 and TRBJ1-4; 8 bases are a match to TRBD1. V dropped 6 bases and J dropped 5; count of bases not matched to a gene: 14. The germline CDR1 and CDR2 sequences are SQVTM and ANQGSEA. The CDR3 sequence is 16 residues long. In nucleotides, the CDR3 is TGCAGCGTCCCCTCAGACAGGGGCTCTGGAAATGAAAAACTGTTTTTT. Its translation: CSVPSDRGSGNEKLFF.

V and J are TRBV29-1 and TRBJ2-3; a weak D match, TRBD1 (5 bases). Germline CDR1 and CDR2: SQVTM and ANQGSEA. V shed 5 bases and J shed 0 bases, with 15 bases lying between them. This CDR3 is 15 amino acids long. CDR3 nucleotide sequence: TGCAGCGTTCAATTAGCCGACAGAAGCACAGATACGCAGTATTTT. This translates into CSVQLADRSTDTQYF.

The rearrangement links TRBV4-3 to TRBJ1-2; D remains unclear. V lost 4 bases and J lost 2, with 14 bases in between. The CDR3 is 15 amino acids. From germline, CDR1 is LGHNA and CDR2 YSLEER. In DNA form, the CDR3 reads TGCGCCAGCAGCCTGGAGAGGCGGTCCAACTATGGCTACACCTTC. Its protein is CASSLERRSNYGYTF.

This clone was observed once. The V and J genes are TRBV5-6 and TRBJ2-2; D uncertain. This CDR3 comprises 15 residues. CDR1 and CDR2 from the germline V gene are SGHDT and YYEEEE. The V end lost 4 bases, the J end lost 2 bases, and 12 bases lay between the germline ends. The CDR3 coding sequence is TGTGCCAGCAGCCAAAGGACGGTTAACACCGGGGAGCTGTTTTTT. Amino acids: CASSQRTVNTGELFF.

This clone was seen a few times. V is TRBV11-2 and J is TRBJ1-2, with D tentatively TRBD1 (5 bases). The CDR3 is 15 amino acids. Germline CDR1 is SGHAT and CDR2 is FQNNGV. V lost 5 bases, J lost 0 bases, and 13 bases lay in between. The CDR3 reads CASSPGTGPNYGYTF. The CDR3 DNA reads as TGTGCCAGCAGCCCCGGGACGGGACCTAACTATGGCTACACCTTC.

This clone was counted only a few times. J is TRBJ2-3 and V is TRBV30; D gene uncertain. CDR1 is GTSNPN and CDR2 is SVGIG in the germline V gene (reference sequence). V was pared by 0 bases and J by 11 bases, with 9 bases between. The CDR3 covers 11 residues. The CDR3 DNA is TGTGCCTGGAGTGTACCTGTCGTGCAGTATTTT. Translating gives CAWSVPVVQYF.

Written as DNA, the CDR3 is TGTGCCAGCAGGGGACCGGGACAGGCTTCCTACGAGCAGTACTTC. Translation: CASRGPGQASYEQYF. This chain joins TRBV6-6 and TRBJ2-7, with 8 bases aligning to TRBD1. The V segment lost 6 bases and the J segment 1 base; nucleotides outside the gene matches: 8. From germline, CDR1 is MNHNY and CDR2 SVGAGI (reference sequence). The CDR3 runs to 15 residues.

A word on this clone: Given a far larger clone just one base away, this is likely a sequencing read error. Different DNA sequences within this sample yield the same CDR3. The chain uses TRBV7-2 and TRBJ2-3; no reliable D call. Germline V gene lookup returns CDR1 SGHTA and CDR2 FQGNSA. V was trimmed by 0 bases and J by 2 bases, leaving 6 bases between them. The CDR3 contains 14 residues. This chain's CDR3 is CASSLAGHTDTQYF. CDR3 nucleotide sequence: TGTGCCAGCAGCTTAGCCGGGCACACAGATACGCAGTATTTT.

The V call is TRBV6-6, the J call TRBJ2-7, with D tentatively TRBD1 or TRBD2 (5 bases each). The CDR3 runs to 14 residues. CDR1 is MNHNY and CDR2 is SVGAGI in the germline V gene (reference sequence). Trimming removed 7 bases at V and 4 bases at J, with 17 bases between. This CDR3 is CASIRGTDSYEQYF. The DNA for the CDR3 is TGTGCCAGCATCAGAGGGACGGACTCGTACGAGCAGTACTTC.

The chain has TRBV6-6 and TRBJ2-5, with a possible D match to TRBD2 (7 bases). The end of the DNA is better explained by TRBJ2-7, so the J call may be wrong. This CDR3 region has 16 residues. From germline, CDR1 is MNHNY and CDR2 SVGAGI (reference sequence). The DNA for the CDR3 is TGTGCCAGCAGTTACTCTGGGGAGGGGGGAATCTACGAGCAGTACTTC. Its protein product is CASSYSGEGGIYEQYF.

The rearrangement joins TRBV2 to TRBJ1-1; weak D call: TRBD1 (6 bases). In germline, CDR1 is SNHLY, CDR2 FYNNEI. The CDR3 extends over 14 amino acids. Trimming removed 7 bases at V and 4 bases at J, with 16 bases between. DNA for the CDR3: TGTGCCAGCAACAACAGGGTGGCAGGCACTGAAGCTTTCTTT. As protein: CASNNRVAGTEAFF.

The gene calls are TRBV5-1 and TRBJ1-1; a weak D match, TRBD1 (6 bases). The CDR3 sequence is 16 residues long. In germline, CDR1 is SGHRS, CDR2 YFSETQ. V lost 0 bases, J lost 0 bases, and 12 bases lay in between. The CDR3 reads CASSLVTGGMNTEAFF. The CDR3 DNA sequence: TGCGCCAGCAGCTTGGTGACAGGAGGTATGAACACTGAAGCTTTCTTT.

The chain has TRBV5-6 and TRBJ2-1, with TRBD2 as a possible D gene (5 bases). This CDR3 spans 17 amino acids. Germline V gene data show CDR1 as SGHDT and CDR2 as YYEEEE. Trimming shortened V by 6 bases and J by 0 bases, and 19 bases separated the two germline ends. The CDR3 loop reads CASTPGLLGSSYNEQFF. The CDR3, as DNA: TGTGCCAGCACCCCCGGGCTTCTGGGGAGCTCCTACAATGAGCAGTTCTTC.

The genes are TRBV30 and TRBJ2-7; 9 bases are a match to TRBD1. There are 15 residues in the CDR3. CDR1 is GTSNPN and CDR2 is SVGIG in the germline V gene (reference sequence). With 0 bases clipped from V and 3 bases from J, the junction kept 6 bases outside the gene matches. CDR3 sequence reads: CAWSVAGTGIYEQYF. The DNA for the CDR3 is TGTGCCTGGAGTGTCGCCGGGACAGGGATCTACGAGCAGTACTTC. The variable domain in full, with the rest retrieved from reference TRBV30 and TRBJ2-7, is SQTIHQWPATLVQPVGSPLSLECTVEGTSNPNLYWYRQAAGRGLQLLFYSVGIGQISSEVPQNLSASRPQDRQFILSSKKLLLSDSGFYLCAWSVAGTGIYEQYFGPGTRLTVT.

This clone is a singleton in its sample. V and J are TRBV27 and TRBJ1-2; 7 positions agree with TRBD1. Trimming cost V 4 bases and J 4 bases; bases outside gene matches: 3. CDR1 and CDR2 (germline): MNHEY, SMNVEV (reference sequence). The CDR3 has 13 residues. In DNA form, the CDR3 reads TGTGCCAGCAGTTCTCAGGGGGGCTATGGCTACACCTTC. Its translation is CASSSQGGYGYTF.

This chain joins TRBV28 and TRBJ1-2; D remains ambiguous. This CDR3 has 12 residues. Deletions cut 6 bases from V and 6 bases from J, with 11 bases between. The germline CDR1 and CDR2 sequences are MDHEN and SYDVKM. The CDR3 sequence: CASSARINGYTF. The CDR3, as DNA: TGTGCCAGCAGCGCACGGATAAATGGCTACACCTTC.

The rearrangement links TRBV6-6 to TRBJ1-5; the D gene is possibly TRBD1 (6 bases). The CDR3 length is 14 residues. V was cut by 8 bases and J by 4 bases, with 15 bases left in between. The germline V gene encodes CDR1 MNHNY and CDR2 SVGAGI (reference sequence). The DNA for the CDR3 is TGTGCCAGCTCGCAGGGGCCCTCGAATCAGCCCCAGCATTTT. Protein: CASSQGPSNQPQHF.

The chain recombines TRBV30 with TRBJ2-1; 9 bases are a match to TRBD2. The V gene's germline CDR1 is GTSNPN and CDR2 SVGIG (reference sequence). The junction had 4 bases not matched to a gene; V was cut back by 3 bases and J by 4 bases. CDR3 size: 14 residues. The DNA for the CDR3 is TGTGCCTGGAGAAAACTAGCGGGTTACAATGAGCAGTTCTTC. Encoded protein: CAWRKLAGYNEQFF.

Here the CDR3 reads CASSLRDRGRDEQYF. The CDR3 DNA follows: TGTGCCAGCAGCCTCCGGGACAGGGGAAGGGACGAGCAGTACTTC. The rearrangement uses TRBV6-1 and TRBJ2-7; 10 positions match TRBD1. Germline V gene data show CDR1 as MNHNS and CDR2 as SASEGT. This CDR3 contains 15 residues. J was trimmed by 5 bases and V by 6 bases; bases with no gene match: 10.